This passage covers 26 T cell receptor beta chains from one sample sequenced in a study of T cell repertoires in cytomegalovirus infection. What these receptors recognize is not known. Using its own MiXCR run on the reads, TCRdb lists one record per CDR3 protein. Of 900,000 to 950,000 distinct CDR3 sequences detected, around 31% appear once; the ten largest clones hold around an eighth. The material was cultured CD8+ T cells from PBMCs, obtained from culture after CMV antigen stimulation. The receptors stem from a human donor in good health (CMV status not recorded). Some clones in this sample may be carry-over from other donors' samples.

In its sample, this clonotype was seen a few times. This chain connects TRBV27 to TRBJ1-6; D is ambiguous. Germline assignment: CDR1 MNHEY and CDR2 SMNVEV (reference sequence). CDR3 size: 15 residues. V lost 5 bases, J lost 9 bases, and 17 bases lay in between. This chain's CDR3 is CASSATRVVSSPLHF. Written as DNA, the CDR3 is TGTGCCAGCAGTGCCACGAGGGTGGTGAGTTCACCCCTCCACTTT.

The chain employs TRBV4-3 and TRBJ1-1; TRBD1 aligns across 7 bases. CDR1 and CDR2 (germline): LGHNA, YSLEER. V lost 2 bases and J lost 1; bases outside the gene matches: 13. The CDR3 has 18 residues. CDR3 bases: TGCGCCAGCAGCCAACCGAACCAACAGGGGAAGTCGAACACTGAAGCTTTCTTT. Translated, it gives CASSQPNQQGKSNTEAFF.

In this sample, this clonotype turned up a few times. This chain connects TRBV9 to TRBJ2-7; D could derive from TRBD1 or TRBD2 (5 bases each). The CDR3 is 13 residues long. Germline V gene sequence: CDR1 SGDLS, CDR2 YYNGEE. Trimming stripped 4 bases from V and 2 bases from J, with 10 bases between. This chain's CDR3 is CASSPGTPYEQYF. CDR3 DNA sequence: TGTGCCAGCAGCCCAGGGACGCCCTACGAGCAGTACTTC.

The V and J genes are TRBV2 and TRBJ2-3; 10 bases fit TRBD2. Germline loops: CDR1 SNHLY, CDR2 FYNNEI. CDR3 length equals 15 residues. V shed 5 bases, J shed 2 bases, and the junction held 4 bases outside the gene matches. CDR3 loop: CASSTLAGYTDTQYF. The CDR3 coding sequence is TGTGCCAGCAGTACACTAGCGGGGTACACAGATACGCAGTATTTT.

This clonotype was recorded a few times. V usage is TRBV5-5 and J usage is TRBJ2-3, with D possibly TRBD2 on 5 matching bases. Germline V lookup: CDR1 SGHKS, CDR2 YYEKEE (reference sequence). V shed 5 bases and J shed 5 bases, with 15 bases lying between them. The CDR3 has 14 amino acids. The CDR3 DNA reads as TGTGCCAGCAGGTATAGGGCGGGCGTAGATACGCAGTATTTT. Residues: CASRYRAGVDTQYF.

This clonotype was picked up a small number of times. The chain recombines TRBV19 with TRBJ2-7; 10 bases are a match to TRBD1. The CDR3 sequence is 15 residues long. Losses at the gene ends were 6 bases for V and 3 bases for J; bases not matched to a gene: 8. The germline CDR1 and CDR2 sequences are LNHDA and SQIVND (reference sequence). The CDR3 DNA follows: TGTGCCAGTAGCCCCGGGACAGGGGTAAACTACGAGCAGTACTTC. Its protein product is CASSPGTGVNYEQYF.

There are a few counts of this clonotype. In DNA, the CDR3 is TGTGCCAGCAGTCCTTTCCGGGACAGGGGGAACACCATATATTTT. Translated, it gives CASSPFRDRGNTIYF. This chain links TRBV27 with TRBJ1-3; 11 positions agree with TRBD1. Germline lookup yields CDR1 MNHEY and CDR2 SMNVEV (reference sequence). V trimming: 5 bases; J trimming: 7 bases; junction bases outside the gene matches: 7. The CDR3 loop spans 15 amino acids.

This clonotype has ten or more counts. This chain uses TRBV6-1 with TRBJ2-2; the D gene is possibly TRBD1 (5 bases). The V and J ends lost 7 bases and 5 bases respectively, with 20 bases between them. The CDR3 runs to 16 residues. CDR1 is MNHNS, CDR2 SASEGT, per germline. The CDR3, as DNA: TGTGCCAGCATCCAAGGGGTGGGGCCACGGACCGGGGAGCTGTTTTTT. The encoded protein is CASIQGVGPRTGELFF.

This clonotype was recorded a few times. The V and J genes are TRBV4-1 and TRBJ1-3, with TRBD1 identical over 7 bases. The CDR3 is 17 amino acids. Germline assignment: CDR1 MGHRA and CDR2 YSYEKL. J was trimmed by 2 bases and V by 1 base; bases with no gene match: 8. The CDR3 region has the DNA TGCGCCAGCAGCCAAGGCAGGGGACAGTTGACTGGAAACACCATATATTTT. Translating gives CASSQGRGQLTGNTIYF.

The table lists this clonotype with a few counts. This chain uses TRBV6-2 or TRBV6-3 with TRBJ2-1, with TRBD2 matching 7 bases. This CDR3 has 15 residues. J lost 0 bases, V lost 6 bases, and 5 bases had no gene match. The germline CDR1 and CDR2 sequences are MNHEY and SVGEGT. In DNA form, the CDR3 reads TGTGCCAGCAGAGGGGAGGGCCCCTCCTACAATGAGCAGTTCTTC. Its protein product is CASRGEGPSYNEQFF.

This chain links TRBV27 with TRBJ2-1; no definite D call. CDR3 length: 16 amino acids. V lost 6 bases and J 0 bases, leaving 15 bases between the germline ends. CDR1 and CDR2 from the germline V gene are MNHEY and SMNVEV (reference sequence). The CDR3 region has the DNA TGTGCCAGCAGCCCATATTTCGGAAACTCCTACAATGAGCAGTTCTTC. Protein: CASSPYFGNSYNEQFF.

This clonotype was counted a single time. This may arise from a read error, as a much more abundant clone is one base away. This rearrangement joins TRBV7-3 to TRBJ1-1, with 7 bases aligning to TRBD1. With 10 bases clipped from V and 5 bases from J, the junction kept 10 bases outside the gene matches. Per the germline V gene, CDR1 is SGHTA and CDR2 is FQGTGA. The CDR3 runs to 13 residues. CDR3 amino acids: CANSPTGKTEAFF. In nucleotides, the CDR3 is TGTGCCAACAGTCCGACAGGGAAAACTGAAGCTTTCTTT. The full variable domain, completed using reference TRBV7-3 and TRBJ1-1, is GAGVSQTPSNKVTEKGKYVELRCDPISGHTALYWYRQSLGQGPEFLIYFQGTGAADDSGLPNDRFFAVRPEGSVSTLKIQRTERGDSAVYLCANSPTGKTEAFFGQGTRLTVV.

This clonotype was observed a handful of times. The CDR3 sequence is CASSAGTGTYEQYV. In DNA form, the CDR3 reads TGTGCCAGTAGCGCCGGGACAGGCACCTACGAGCAGTACGTC. The genes are TRBV19 and TRBJ2-7; 8 positions agree with TRBD1. The CDR3 contains 14 residues. The ends lost 6 bases at V and 2 bases at J; junction bases unmatched: 6. The germline CDR1 and CDR2 sequences are LNHDA and SQIVND (reference sequence).

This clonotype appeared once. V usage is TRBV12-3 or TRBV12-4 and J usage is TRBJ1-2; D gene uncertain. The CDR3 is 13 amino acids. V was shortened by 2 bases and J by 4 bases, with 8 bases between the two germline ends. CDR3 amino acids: CASSLSQFYGYTF. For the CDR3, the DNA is TGTGCCAGCAGTTTAAGCCAGTTCTATGGCTACACCTTC.

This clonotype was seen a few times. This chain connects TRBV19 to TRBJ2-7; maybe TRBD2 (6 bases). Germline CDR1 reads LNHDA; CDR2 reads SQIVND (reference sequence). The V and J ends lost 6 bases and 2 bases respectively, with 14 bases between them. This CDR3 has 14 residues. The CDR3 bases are TGTGCCAGTAGCCCTGGGACTTACCCCTACGAGCAGTACTTC. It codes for CASSPGTYPYEQYF.

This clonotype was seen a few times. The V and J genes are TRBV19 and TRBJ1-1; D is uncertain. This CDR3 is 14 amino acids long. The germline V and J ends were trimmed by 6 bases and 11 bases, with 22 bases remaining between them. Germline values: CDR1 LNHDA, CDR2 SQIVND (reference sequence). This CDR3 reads CASSIAPPSAGAFF. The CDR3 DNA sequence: TGTGCCAGTAGCATTGCCCCCCCTTCCGCCGGGGCTTTCTTT.

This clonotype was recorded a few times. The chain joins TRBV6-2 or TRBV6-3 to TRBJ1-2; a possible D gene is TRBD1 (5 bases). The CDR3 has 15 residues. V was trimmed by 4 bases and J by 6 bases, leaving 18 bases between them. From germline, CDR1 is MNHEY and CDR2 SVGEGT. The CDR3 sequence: CASSSFRAPPDGYTF. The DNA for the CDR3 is TGTGCCAGCAGTTCCTTCAGGGCTCCTCCGGATGGCTACACCTTC.

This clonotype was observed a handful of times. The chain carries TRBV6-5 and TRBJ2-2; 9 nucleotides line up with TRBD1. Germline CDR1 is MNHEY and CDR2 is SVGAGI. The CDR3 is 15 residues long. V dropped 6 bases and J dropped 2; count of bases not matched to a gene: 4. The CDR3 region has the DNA TGTGCCAGCAGGAGGGGACAGGGAAACACCGGGGAGCTGTTTTTT. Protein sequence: CASRRGQGNTGELFF.

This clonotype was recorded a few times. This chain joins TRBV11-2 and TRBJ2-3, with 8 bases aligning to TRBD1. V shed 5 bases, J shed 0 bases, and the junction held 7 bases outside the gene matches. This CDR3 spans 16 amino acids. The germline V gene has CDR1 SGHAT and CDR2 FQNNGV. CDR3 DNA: TGTGCCAGCAGCCGATGGGGGGACAGGAGCACAGATACGCAGTATTTT. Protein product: CASSRWGDRSTDTQYF.

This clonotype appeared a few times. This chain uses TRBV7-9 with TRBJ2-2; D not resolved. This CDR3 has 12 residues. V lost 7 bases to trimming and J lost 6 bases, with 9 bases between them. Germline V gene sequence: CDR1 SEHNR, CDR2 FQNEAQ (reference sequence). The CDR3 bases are TGTGCCAGCATCAATCCCCCCGGGGAGCTGTTTTTT. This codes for CASINPPGELFF.

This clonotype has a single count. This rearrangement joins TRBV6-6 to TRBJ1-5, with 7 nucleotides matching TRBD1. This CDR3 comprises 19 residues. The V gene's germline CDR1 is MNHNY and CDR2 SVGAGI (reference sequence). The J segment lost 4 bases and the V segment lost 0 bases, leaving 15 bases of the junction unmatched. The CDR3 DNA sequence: TGTGCCAGCAGTTACTCGCAATTGACAGGGAATAACTATAATCAGCCCCAGCATTTT. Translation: CASSYSQLTGNNYNQPQHF.

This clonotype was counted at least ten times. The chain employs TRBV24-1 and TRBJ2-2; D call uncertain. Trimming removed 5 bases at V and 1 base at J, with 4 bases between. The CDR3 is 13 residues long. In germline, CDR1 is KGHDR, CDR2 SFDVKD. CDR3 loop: CATSAVNTGELFF. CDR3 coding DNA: TGTGCCACCAGTGCTGTGAACACCGGGGAGCTGTTTTTT.

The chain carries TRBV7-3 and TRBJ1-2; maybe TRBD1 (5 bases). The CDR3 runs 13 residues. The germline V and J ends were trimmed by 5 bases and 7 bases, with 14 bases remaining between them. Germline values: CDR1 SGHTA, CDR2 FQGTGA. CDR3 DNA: TGTGCCAGCAGCCCTCCCGGGGACCGTGGCTACACCTTC. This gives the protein CASSPPGDRGYTF.

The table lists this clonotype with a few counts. The chain's CDR3 is CASSFQGYLSYEQYV. CDR3 sequence (DNA): TGTGCCAGCAGTTTTCAGGGCTACCTCTCCTACGAGCAGTACGTC. J is TRBJ2-7 and V is TRBV12-3 or TRBV12-4, with D perhaps matching TRBD1 (5 bases). Trimming took off 3 bases at V and 0 bases at J, with 12 bases between the two ends. The CDR3 extends over 15 amino acids.

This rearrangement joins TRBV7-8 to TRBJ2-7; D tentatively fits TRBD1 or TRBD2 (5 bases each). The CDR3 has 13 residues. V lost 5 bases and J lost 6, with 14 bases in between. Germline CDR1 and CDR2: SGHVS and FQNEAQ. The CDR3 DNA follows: TGTGCCAGCAGCCTATATGGGGGAAGCGAGCAGTACGTC. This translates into CASSLYGGSEQYV.

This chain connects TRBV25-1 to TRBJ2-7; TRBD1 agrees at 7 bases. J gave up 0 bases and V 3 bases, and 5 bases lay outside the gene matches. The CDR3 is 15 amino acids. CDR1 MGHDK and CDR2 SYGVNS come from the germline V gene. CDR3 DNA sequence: TGTGCCAGCAGTGACCGACAGGGTTACTCCTACGAGCAGTACTTC. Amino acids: CASSDRQGYSYEQYF.